The following is a TCR beta chain sequence with its context. Construction of TCR beta libraries relied on iRepertoire HTBI primers and on Arm-PCR targeting CDR3 regions. TCRdb used MiXCR to reprocess the multiplex PCR reads, holding one entry per CDR3 protein. Seen here are around 250,000 distinct CDR3 sequences, roughly 21% observed once, and the top ten hold approximately 14%. This record belongs to a study of regulatory T cells in long-lasting Graves disease. Regarding time point: newly diagnosed GD, antithyroid drugs for less than 3 months. PBMC RNA served as the TCR library source. Germline CDR1 is SGHRS and CDR2 is YFSETQ. The V gene lost 4 bases and the J gene lost 6 bases, with 16 bases spanning the gap. The CDR3 consists of 14 residues.

The source material was peripheral blood mononuclear cells (PBMCs), sampled at new diagnosis, from a patient treated with antithyroid drugs. The receptor was derived from a female donor with Graves disease. The chain recombines TRBV5-1 with TRBJ1-1; perhaps TRBD1 as D (6 bases). The CDR3 DNA reads as TGCGCCAGCAGCCCTCTAAGGCAGGGGCCTGAAGCTTTCTTT. Its translation: CASSPLRQGPEAFF.